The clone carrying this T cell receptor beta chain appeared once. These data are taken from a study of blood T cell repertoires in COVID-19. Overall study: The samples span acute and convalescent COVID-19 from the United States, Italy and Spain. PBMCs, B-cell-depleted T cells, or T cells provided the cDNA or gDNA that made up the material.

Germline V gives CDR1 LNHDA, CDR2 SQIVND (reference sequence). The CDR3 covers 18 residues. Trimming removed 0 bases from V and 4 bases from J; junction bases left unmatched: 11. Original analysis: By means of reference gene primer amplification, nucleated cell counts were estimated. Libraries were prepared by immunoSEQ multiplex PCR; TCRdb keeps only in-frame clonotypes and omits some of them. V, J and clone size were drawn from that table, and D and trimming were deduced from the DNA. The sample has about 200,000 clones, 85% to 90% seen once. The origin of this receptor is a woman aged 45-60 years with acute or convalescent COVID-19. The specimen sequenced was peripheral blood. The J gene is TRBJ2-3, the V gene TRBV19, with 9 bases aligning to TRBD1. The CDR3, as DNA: TGTGCCAGTAGTATAGACCCCCTGGGACAGGGAGCCGCAGATACGCAGTATTTT. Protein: CASSIDPLGQGAADTQYF. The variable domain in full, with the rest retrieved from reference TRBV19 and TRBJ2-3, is DGGITQSPKYLFRKEGQNVTLSCEQNLNHDAMYWYRQDPGQGLRLIYYSQIVNDFQKGDIAEGYSVSREKKESFPLTVTSAQKNPTAFYLCASSIDPLGQGAADTQYFGPGTRLTVL.